The TCR beta chain described here comes from a study of blood T cell repertoires in COVID-19. Study overall: Whether acute or convalescent, the COVID-19 samples came from the United States, Italy and Spain. Sources were T cells, B-cell-depleted T cells, or PBMCs; the material itself was cDNA or gDNA.

In the authors' methods: Using reference gene primer amplification, nucleated cell counts were estimated. TCRdb keeps only in-frame clones here, not all; method: immunoSEQ multiplex PCR. The DNA was the basis for D and trimming; V, J and clone size are from that table. The sample records about 270,000 clones, 85% being singletons. Germline V CDR1 and CDR2: LGHDT, YNNKEL (reference sequence). V shed 4 bases and J shed 4 bases, with 16 bases lying between them. The CDR3 is made up of 15 amino acids. The sequenced sample consisted of peripheral blood. This receptor was obtained from a human donor in a cohort sampled during active COVID-19. The genes are TRBV3-1 (or the pseudogene TRBV3-2) and TRBJ2-5; tentative D call: TRBD1 (6 bases). For the CDR3, the DNA is TGTGCCAGCAGCCCTCTTCAGGGGTTGCGAGAGACCCAGTACTTC. This translates into CASSPLQGLRETQYF.